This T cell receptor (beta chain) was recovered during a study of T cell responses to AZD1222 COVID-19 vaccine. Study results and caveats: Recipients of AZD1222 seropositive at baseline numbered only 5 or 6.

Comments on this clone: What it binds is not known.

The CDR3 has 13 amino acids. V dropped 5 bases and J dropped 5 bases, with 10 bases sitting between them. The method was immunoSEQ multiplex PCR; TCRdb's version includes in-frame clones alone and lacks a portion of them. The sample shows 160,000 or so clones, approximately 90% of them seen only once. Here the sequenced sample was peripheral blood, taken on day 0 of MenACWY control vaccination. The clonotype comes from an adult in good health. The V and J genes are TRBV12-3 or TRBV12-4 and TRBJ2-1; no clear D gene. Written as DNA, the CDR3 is TGTGCCAGCAGTCCCCCATACGACAATGAGCAGTTCTTC. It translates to CASSPPYDNEQFF.